The rows below give T cell receptor beta chains drawn from one sample of a study of immune evolution from preneoplasia to lung adenocarcinoma. Clones were read by immunoSEQ multiplex PCR, and TCRdb kept only the in-frame ones, dropping some. The sample lists 15,000 to 20,000 clones, 80% to 90% occurring once. Sequenced: FFPE invasive lung adenocarcinoma tissue. The receptors here all came from a person between 70 and 80 years old with invasive lung adenocarcinoma. Each CDR3 is given with its conserved first and last residue. The order of the fields is CDR3 protein, CDR3 DNA, V gene, J gene, D gene. D genes are given only for firm matches.

CDR3: CASSLLGQAYNEQFF; DNA: TGTGCCAGCAGTTTGTTGGGGCAGGCCTACAATGAGCAGTTCTTC; V: TRBV27; J: TRBJ2-1; D: .
CDR3: CASSPAGANTGELFF; DNA: TGCGCCAGCAGCCCGGCCGGGGCGAACACCGGGGAGCTGTTTTTT; V: TRBV5-1; J: TRBJ2-2; D: .
CDR3: CASSLLGAANEKLFF; DNA: TGTGCCAGTAGCCTTCTCGGGGCAGCTAATGAAAAACTGTTTTTT; V: TRBV19; J: TRBJ1-4; D: .
CDR3: CASSFRTSGRKGSYEQYF; DNA: TGTGCCAGCAGCTTTCGGACTAGCGGGAGGAAGGGTTCCTACGAGCAGTACTTC; V: TRBV5-6; J: TRBJ2-7; D: TRBD2
CDR3: CASSETRSEQYF; DNA: TGTGCCAGCAGTGAAACCCGTTCGGAGCAGTACTTC; V: TRBV6-1; J: TRBJ2-7; D: .
CDR3: CASSATSGANTGELFF; DNA: TGCGCCAGCAGTGCTACTAGCGGAGCGAACACCGGGGAGCTGTTTTTT; V: TRBV10-2; J: TRBJ2-2; D: TRBD2
CDR3: CAWSVGAEQYF; DNA: TGTGCCTGGAGTGTGGGGGCCGAGCAGTACTTC; V: TRBV30; J: TRBJ2-7; D: .
CDR3: CASSLAGTREQYF; DNA: TGTGCCAGCAGCCTAGCGGGTACGAGGGAGCAGTACTTC; V: TRBV7-9; J: TRBJ2-7; D: TRBD2
CDR3: CASSQGLAGVAWGETQYF; DNA: TGTGCCAGCAGCCAAGGACTAGCGGGAGTTGCTTGGGGGGAGACCCAGTACTTC; V: TRBV5-8; J: TRBJ2-5; D: TRBD2
CDR3: CAWGGDRAHEQYF; DNA: TGTGCCTGGGGGGGGGACAGGGCCCACGAGCAGTACTTC; V: TRBV30; J: TRBJ2-7; D: TRBD1
CDR3: CASRDSNTGELFF; DNA: TGTGCCAGCAGGGATTCGAACACCGGGGAGCTGTTTTTT; V: TRBV28; J: TRBJ2-2; D: .
CDR3: CASSPGGGGSYEQYF; DNA: TGTGCCAGCTCACCAGGGGGAGGTGGGTCCTACGAGCAGTACTTC; V: TRBV18; J: TRBJ2-7; D: .
CDR3: CAWSVRVGRLYNEQFF; DNA: TGTGCCTGGAGTGTACGGGTCGGGAGGCTATACAATGAGCAGTTCTTC; V: TRBV30; J: TRBJ2-1; D: TRBD2
CDR3: CASSLAGLAEQYF; DNA: TGTGCCAGCAGCCTCGCCGGGCTGGCGGAACAGTACTTC; V: TRBV7-9; J: TRBJ2-7; D: .
CDR3: CASSVDPKNIQYF; DNA: TGTGCCAGCAGCGTGGACCCGAAAAACATTCAGTACTTC; V: TRBV11-2; J: TRBJ2-4; D: .
CDR3: CASSVGAGIEKLFF; DNA: TGTGCCAGCAGCGTAGGCGCAGGGATTGAAAAACTGTTTTTT; V: TRBV9; J: TRBJ1-4; D: .
CDR3: CASARDGEAFF; DNA: TGTGCTAGTGCCCGAGACGGTGAAGCTTTCTTT; V: TRBV12-5; J: TRBJ1-1; D: .
CDR3: CASSLGLAGVYEQYF; DNA: TGTGCCAGCTCCCTCGGACTAGCGGGAGTCTACGAGCAGTACTTC; V: TRBV18; J: TRBJ2-7; D: TRBD2
CDR3: CASNPAGEGEKLFF; DNA: TGTGCCAGCAATCCCGCAGGGGAAGGCGAAAAACTGTTTTTT; V: TRBV28; J: TRBJ1-4; D: .
CDR3: CASRRHLSSTEAFF; DNA: TGTGCCAGCAGGCGACACTTGAGTTCCACTGAAGCTTTCTTT; V: TRBV28; J: TRBJ1-1; D: .
CDR3: CASKGPGGQETQYF; DNA: TGTGCCAGTAAGGGGCCCGGGGGCCAAGAGACCCAGTACTTC; V: TRBV19; J: TRBJ2-5; D: .
CDR3: CASSLGQGAYEQYF; DNA: TGTGCCAGCAGCTTAGGTCAGGGGGCCTACGAGCAGTACTTC; V: TRBV7-8; J: TRBJ2-7; D: TRBD1
CDR3: CASTHKGIAGGPNYEQYF; DNA: TGTGCCAGCACCCACAAGGGGATAGCGGGAGGGCCTAACTACGAGCAGTACTTC; V: TRBV6-4; J: TRBJ2-7; D: TRBD2
CDR3: CASSFRRGGSEQYF; DNA: TGTGCCAGCAGTTTCCGACGAGGAGGGTCCGAGCAGTACTTC; V: TRBV28; J: TRBJ2-7; D: .
CDR3: CASSLDSSMRGYTF; DNA: TGTGCCAGCAGCTTAGACAGTAGCATGCGTGGCTACACCTTC; V: TRBV11-2; J: TRBJ1-2; D: .
CDR3: CASSRGQGRNTIYF; DNA: TGTGCCAGCAGTAGGGGACAGGGCCGAAACACCATATATTTT; V: TRBV28; J: TRBJ1-3; D: TRBD1